The clone carrying this T cell receptor beta chain was seen a handful of times. Its cognate antigen is unknown. The data were taken from a study of cytomegalovirus exposure and HLA in healthy donors. CDR1 LNHNV and CDR2 YYDKDF come from the germline V gene (reference sequence). The length of the CDR3 is 13 residues. The V end lost 3 bases, the J end lost 1 base, and 6 bases lay between the germline ends. PCR involved 60 Vbeta and 13 Jbeta primers. Here immunoSEQ multiplex PCR was the method, and the copy in TCRdb shows in-frame clones only, minus some. Among roughly 38,000 clones listed, roughly three quarters were seen once. Study results and limitations: The authors later found TCR association rates varying by HLA locus, with DRB1 most and HLA-C fewest. The number of N-insertions in an Asian-associated ancestry cluster was reportedly below the approximately 700-donor mean in a later analysis. HLA alleles showed associations with some 17,000 TCR beta sequences in a later analysis, at a 0.05 false discovery rate.

The TCR comes from a woman younger than 45 in good health and CMV-seropositive. This chain uses TRBV15 with TRBJ1-1; D remains ambiguous. The sequenced sample was PBMCs. CDR3 sequence (DNA): TGTGCCACCAGCAGGAACAGGAACACTGAAGCTTTCTTT. As protein: CATSRNRNTEAFF.